The text below deals with one T cell receptor (beta chain). The antigen remains undetermined. Germline CDR1 ENHRY, CDR2 SYGVKD. V lost 6 bases and J lost 3; bases outside the gene matches: 7. This CDR3 comprises 15 residues. The data stem from a study of cytomegalovirus exposure and HLA in healthy donors. Study observations and caveats: The study flagged about 150 TCR beta chains as cytomegalovirus-associated. Sequencing probably produced one cluster of sequence variants that were highly shared. TCR beta V segments were, for the most part, productive about 87% or about 30% of the time in an earlier analysis. Many donors carried some public TCRs, although rarity characterized most TCR sequences.

Primers for the PCR totalled 60 Vbeta and 13 Jbeta. Assay used: immunoSEQ multiplex PCR; TCRdb lists only in-frame clones, some missing. The sample lists 120,000 or so clones, 78% occurring once. The chain combines TRBV10-3 with TRBJ2-4; 8 nucleotides line up with TRBD1. The clonotype comes from a man aged 30-40 years in good health and CMV-seropositive. Sequencing was carried out using PBMCs. The CDR3 protein is CAIRGQGEGKNIQYF. The CDR3 DNA is TGTGCCATCAGAGGACAGGGCGAAGGCAAAAACATTCAGTACTTC.